Listed below are T cell receptor beta chains from one sample, sequenced in a study of CD8 T cells in Susac syndrome. TCRdb processed the immunoSEQ multiplex PCR reads anew with MiXCR; each CDR3 protein has one entry. The sample holds more than 85,000 distinct CDR3 sequences, 85% to 95% seen once. What was sequenced was CD4+ T cells from PBMCs. The receptors here all came from a human donor with Susac syndrome. The CDR3 runs from the conserved cysteine through the conserved F or W. D genes are given only for firm matches. Size tells how often a clone was seen (once, few, many) or the class of an expanded clone, and some rows leave it out.

v_gene	d_gene	abundance	j_gene	CDR3aa	CDR3nt
TRBV19	NA	NA	TRBJ2-2	CASSMWQNPGELFF	TGTGCCAGTAGTATGTGGCAGAACCCCGGGGAGCTGTTTTTT
TRBV29-1	TRBD1	NA	TRBJ2-3	CSGGTGESTDTQYF	TGCAGCGGGGGGACAGGGGAAAGCACAGATACGCAGTATTTT
TRBV4-2	NA	NA	TRBJ1-5	CASSPQTRAEGNQPQHF	TGTGCCAGCAGCCCCCAGACTAGGGCGGAGGGCAATCAGCCCCAGCATTTT
TRBV20-1	TRBD1	NA	TRBJ1-1	CSASPRGVETEAFF	TGCAGTGCTAGCCCCAGGGGGGTAGAAACTGAAGCTTTCTTT
TRBV29-1	NA	NA	TRBJ2-3	CSVIKTGDTQYF	TGCAGCGTTATCAAGACAGGAGATACGCAGTATTTT
TRBV4-1	NA	NA	TRBJ2-2	CASSQVSLTGELFF	TGCGCCAGCAGCCAAGTTAGTCTCACCGGGGAGCTGTTTTTT
TRBV4-3	NA	NA	TRBJ1-2	CASSNEANYGYTF	TGCGCCAGCAGCAATGAAGCTAACTATGGCTACACCTTC
TRBV7-6	NA	few	TRBJ1-5	CASSLSDNQPQHF	TGTGCCAGCAGCTTATCCGACAATCAGCCCCAGCATTTT
TRBV3-1	NA	NA	TRBJ2-2	CASSLGGGQHRELFF	TGTGCCAGCAGCCTCGGTGGGGGCCAACACCGGGAGCTGTTTTTT
TRBV5-4	NA	NA	TRBJ1-6	CASSLKQGPGSPLHF	TGTGCCAGCAGCTTAAAACAGGGCCCTGGCTCACCCCTCCACTTT
TRBV7-6	NA	once	TRBJ1-2	CASSLSLAGHGYTF	TGTGCCAGCAGCTTAAGCCTCGCAGGGCATGGCTACACCTTC
TRBV7-2	TRBD1	NA	TRBJ2-4	CASSGDRVAKNIQYF	TGTGCCAGCAGCGGCGACAGGGTAGCCAAAAACATTCAGTACTTC
TRBV28	NA	NA	TRBJ2-5	CASRDSFQETQYF	TGTGCCAGCCGGGACTCGTTCCAAGAGACCCAGTACTTC
TRBV12-3/TRBV12-4	NA	NA	TRBJ2-7	CASSATFGRLEQYF	TGTGCCAGCAGTGCCACTTTTGGACGACTCGAGCAGTACTTC
TRBV19	TRBD1	NA	TRBJ2-7	CASSVEDRGINEQYF	TGTGCCAGTAGTGTCGAGGACAGGGGGATCAACGAGCAGTACTTC
TRBV29-1	NA	NA	TRBJ2-3	CSVGRTTSTDTQYF	TGCAGCGTCGGACGGACGACCTCCACAGATACGCAGTATTTT
TRBV3-1	NA	NA	TRBJ2-3	CASSRIRGDATDTQYF	TGTGCCAGCAGCCGTATTCGAGGGGACGCCACAGATACGCAGTATTTT
TRBV6-6	TRBD1	NA	TRBJ1-2	CASSYWTGSEGYGYTF	TGTGCCAGCAGTTACTGGACAGGGTCCGAAGGCTATGGCTACACCTTC
TRBV11-1	TRBD2	NA	TRBJ2-1	CASSLAQSLRTGLADNEQFF	TGTGCCAGCAGCTTAGCGCAGAGCCTTAGGACGGGACTAGCGGACAATGAGCAGTTCTTC
TRBV20-1	TRBD1	NA	TRBJ2-7	CSARDRGGPEQYF	TGCAGTGCCAGGGACAGGGGAGGACCCGAGCAGTACTTC
TRBV27	NA	once	TRBJ2-7	CASSRDREQYF	TGTGCCAGCAGTCGGGATCGCGAGCAGTACTTC
TRBV7-9	TRBD1	NA	TRBJ2-5	CASSYSQGEETQYF	TGTGCCAGCAGCTATTCACAGGGGGAAGAGACCCAGTACTTC
TRBV30	NA	NA	TRBJ2-7	CAWSVRGVAEQYF	TGTGCCTGGAGTGTACGAGGGGTCGCCGAGCAGTACTTC
TRBV20-1	NA	NA	TRBJ2-5	CSASPGGTGTQYF	TGCAGTGCTAGTCCGGGGGGGACAGGAACCCAGTACTTC
TRBV9	TRBD2	NA	TRBJ2-3	CASSVAASGRTDTQYF	TGTGCCAGCAGCGTAGCGGCTAGCGGTCGCACAGATACGCAGTATTTT
TRBV20-1	NA	NA	TRBJ2-1	CSAPGRSSYNEQFF	TGCAGTGCGCCGGGCCGTAGCTCCTACAATGAGCAGTTCTTC
TRBV14	TRBD2	NA	TRBJ2-3	CASSHPSGRDTQYF	TGTGCCAGCAGCCACCCTAGCGGAAGAGATACGCAGTATTTT
TRBV6-5	TRBD1	NA	TRBJ2-7	CASIGTDYEQYF	TGTGCCAGCATAGGGACAGACTACGAGCAGTACTTC
TRBV29-1	NA	NA	TRBJ1-2	CSVEETDYGYTF	TGCAGCGTTGAGGAGACAGACTATGGCTACACCTTC
TRBV7-4	TRBD1	NA	TRBJ2-7	CASIIPGQGYEQYF	TGTGCCAGCATTATCCCGGGACAGGGATACGAGCAGTACTTC
TRBV6-6	NA	NA	TRBJ1-1	CASSKYAANTEAFF	TGTGCCAGCAGTAAGTATGCTGCGAACACTGAAGCTTTCTTT